These T cell receptor beta chains were read from a single sample in a study of beta chain features in type 1 diabetes. The repertoire was sequenced with immunoSEQ multiplex PCR; TCRdb's copy has only in-frame clones and lacks some. This sample carries over 20,000 clones, under 60% of them seen once, and the ten largest clones take 0.35% to 0.4%. The specimen was stem cell memory CD4+ T cells from blood. The receptor set was obtained from a man aged 18 to 30 with type 1 diabetes. Each CDR3 is given without its conserved first and last residue. A D gene is named only where the DNA matches it firmly.

v_call: TRBV5-1
d_call: TRBD1
j_call: TRBJ1-1
cdr3_aa: ASSWTGGDTEAF

v_call: TRBV15
d_call: .
j_call: TRBJ1-1
cdr3_aa: ATSRDSKFEAF

v_call: TRBV19
d_call: TRBD1
j_call: TRBJ1-1
cdr3_aa: ASSTFPGQGNTEAF

v_call: TRBV9
d_call: TRBD1
j_call: TRBJ2-7
cdr3_aa: ASSAQGQGNYEQY

v_call: TRBV7-9
d_call: TRBD1
j_call: TRBJ1-5
cdr3_aa: ASSGTGGAGPQH

v_call: TRBV27
d_call: .
j_call: TRBJ1-6
cdr3_aa: ASSPDRGYNSPLH

v_call: TRBV29-1
d_call: .
j_call: TRBJ1-1
cdr3_aa: SVLLVGTEAF

v_call: TRBV18
d_call: .
j_call: TRBJ2-1
cdr3_aa: ASSREREQF

v_call: TRBV18
d_call: TRBD1
j_call: TRBJ2-5
cdr3_aa: ASSPGQGETQY

v_call: TRBV7-2
d_call: TRBD1
j_call: TRBJ1-2
cdr3_aa: ASSDRTGVDYGYT

v_call: TRBV30
d_call: TRBD2
j_call: TRBJ2-3
cdr3_aa: AWRHIIAGLGDTQY